This T cell receptor (beta chain) originates from a study of blood T cell repertoires in COVID-19. Study overall: Sample material is recorded as cDNA or gDNA derived from T cells, B-cell-depleted T cells, or PBMCs.

Original data processing: Amplification with reference gene primers provided the estimates of nucleated cell counts. Assay: immunoSEQ multiplex PCR; the TCRdb copy retains only in-frame clones and omits some. V and J calls and clone size follow that table, whereas D and trimming were derived from the DNA. The sample records 220,000 or so clones, about 86% being singletons. CDR1 MNHEY and CDR2 SVGEGT come from the germline V gene. Unmatched junction bases numbered 8, after V lost 5 bases and J lost 3 bases. CDR3 length equals 15 residues. The study drew participants aged about 18 to 89 years from 20 to 30 US areas. Participant reports of clinical history set cohort assignment.

Sequenced input: PBMCs or T cells enriched from blood (not recorded which). The chain uses TRBV6-2 or TRBV6-3 and TRBJ1-1; 8 bases fit TRBD1. The sequence came from a woman aged 40-49 years with acute COVID-19. CDR3 amino acids: CASSNLGQGHTEAFF. The CDR3, as DNA: TGTGCCAGCAGTAACCTTGGACAGGGACACACTGAAGCTTTCTTT.